This is a list of T cell receptor beta chains from one sample in a study of T-cell reconstitution after alpha-beta-depleted transplantation in children. TCRdb itself ran the PCR reads through MiXCR, one entry per CDR3 protein. This table holds about 500,000 distinct CDR3 sequences, about 31% found once. The sequences come from PBMCs from the stem cell graft donor, collected from the stem cell graft. The origin of the receptors is a human donor who donated a stem cell graft to a child with aplastic anemia. Each CDR3 is given with its conserved first and last residue. The order of the fields is J gene, clone size, V gene, CDR3 length, D gene, CDR3 protein, CDR3 DNA. The D gene is left open where the match is weak. For some rows the clone size is stated as once, few or many, or as a class when expanded; others skip it.

>TRBJ2-7|NA|TRBV5-1|16|TRBD2
CASSLGTSGSSWEQYF
TGCGCCAGCAGCTTGGGGACTAGCGGTTCCTCTTGGGAGCAGTACTTC
>TRBJ1-1|NA|TRBV9|13|NA
CASSVVTTSEAFF
TGTGCCAGCAGCGTAGTAACCACCTCTGAAGCTTTCTTT
>TRBJ1-2|NA|TRBV7-9|12|NA
CASSLDGTARDF
TGTGCCAGCAGCTTAGATGGGACGGCGAGAGACTTC
>TRBJ1-2|NA|TRBV20-1|14|NA
CSARDPGSLEGYTF
TGCAGTGCTAGAGATCCGGGCAGTTTAGAAGGCTACACCTTC
>TRBJ2-1|NA|TRBV5-1|14|TRBD2
CASSLVAGAHEQFF
TGCGCCAGCAGCTTGGTAGCGGGAGCCCATGAGCAGTTCTTC
>TRBJ1-1|NA|TRBV15|14|NA
CATSRVEQDTEAFF
TGTGCCACCAGCAGAGTGGAACAAGACACTGAAGCTTTCTTT
>TRBJ2-5|many|TRBV25-1|17|TRBD2
CASSEGGASGASGTQYF
TGTGCCAGCAGTGAAGGTGGGGCTAGCGGGGCCTCGGGGACCCAGTACTTC
>TRBJ1-2|many|TRBV20-1|16|NA
CSAREGAVQVGYGYTF
TGCAGTGCTAGAGAGGGGGCCGTACAGGTGGGGTATGGCTACACCTTC
>TRBJ2-1|once|TRBV29-1|18|TRBD2
CSAHGGAGLAGGENEQFF
TGCAGCGCCCACGGGGGTGCTGGACTAGCGGGAGGGGAAAATGAGCAGTTCTTC
>TRBJ2-1|few|TRBV20-1|16|NA
CSATPGAVEFYNEQFF
TGCAGTGCTACCCCGGGTGCGGTCGAGTTCTACAATGAGCAGTTCTTC
>TRBJ1-5|many|TRBV20-1|15|NA
CSASTGYQGGQPQHF
TGCAGTGCTAGTACCGGGTATCAGGGAGGGCAGCCCCAGCATTTT
>TRBJ2-7|NA|TRBV20-1|13|TRBD1
CSACQGDPYEQYF
TGCAGTGCGTGCCAGGGGGATCCCTACGAGCAGTACTTC
>TRBJ2-1|NA|TRBV18|14|NA
CASSLYDKDNEQFF
TGTGCCAGCTCACTCTACGACAAGGACAATGAGCAGTTCTTC
>TRBJ2-3|few|TRBV20-1|13|NA
CSAKFWESDTQYF
TGCAGTGCTAAATTCTGGGAGTCAGATACGCAGTATTTT
>TRBJ2-1|NA|TRBV7-3|16|NA
CASSLSRPRSYNEQFF
TGTGCCAGCAGCTTATCCAGGCCCCGCTCCTACAATGAGCAGTTCTTC
>TRBJ1-1|NA|TRBV4-2|15|NA
CASSTTSPGNTEAFF
TGTGCCAGCAGCACAACGTCCCCCGGGAACACTGAAGCTTTCTTT
>TRBJ1-5|NA|TRBV12-3/TRBV12-4|15|NA
CASSPVGGANQPQHF
TGTGCCAGCAGTCCGGTAGGGGGGGCTAATCAGCCCCAGCATTTT
>TRBJ1-4|once|TRBV24-1|15|TRBD1
CATSDPGTAEEKLFF
TGTGCCACCAGTGACCCCGGGACAGCGGAGGAAAAACTGTTTTTT
>TRBJ2-2|NA|TRBV20-1|13|NA
CSARDRRFGELFF
TGCAGTGCTAGAGATCGGCGGTTCGGGGAGCTGTTTTTT
>TRBJ1-2|NA|TRBV21-1|15|NA
CASSKSVPTRYGYTF
TGTGCCAGCAGCAAGTCGGTACCGACCCGCTATGGCTACACCTTC
>TRBJ1-2|NA|TRBV12-3/TRBV12-4|16|NA
CASSLGALPANYGYTF
TGTGCCAGCAGTTTGGGGGCCCTCCCAGCTAACTATGGCTACACCTTC
>TRBJ2-2|many|TRBV29-1|12|NA
CSGDWRDGELFF
TGCAGCGGGGACTGGCGGGACGGGGAGCTGTTTTTT
>TRBJ1-4|NA|TRBV5-4|15|NA
CASSLDLASNEKLFF
TGTGCCAGCAGCTTGGATCTCGCTTCTAATGAAAAACTGTTTTTT
>TRBJ1-1|few|TRBV5-1|13|NA
CASSTGPIGGAFF
TGCGCCAGCAGCACCGGGCCCATAGGAGGAGCTTTCTTT
>TRBJ2-1|NA|TRBV20-1|13|TRBD1
CSAREQGGNEQFF
TGCAGTGCTAGAGAACAGGGGGGAAATGAGCAGTTCTTC
>TRBJ1-5|NA|TRBV6-2/TRBV6-3|15|NA
CASSYLGRGNQPQHF
TGTGCCAGCAGTTACCTGGGGCGAGGCAATCAGCCCCAGCATTTT
>TRBJ2-1|few|TRBV7-2|13|NA
CASSLARGNPWNF
TGTGCCAGCAGCTTAGCGCGCGGGAACCCTTGGAACTTC
>TRBJ1-1|few|TRBV6-5|14|NA
CASSSDLGDNEAFF
TGTGCCAGCAGTTCCGACCTAGGTGACAATGAAGCTTTCTTT
>TRBJ2-7|few|TRBV20-1|13|NA
CSARGNTGHEQYF
TGCAGTGCTAGAGGTAATACAGGCCACGAGCAGTACTTC
>TRBJ2-1|NA|TRBV7-7|13|NA
CASSLAVDNEQFF
TGTGCCAGCAGCTTAGCGGTGGACAATGAGCAGTTCTTC
>TRBJ1-4|NA|TRBV20-1|14|TRBD1
CSAARQGGYEKLFF
TGCAGTGCTGCCAGACAGGGGGGATACGAAAAACTGTTTTTT
>TRBJ1-3|few|TRBV29-1|16|NA
CSAEDRLGISGNTIYF
TGCAGCGCCGAAGATCGGTTAGGGATCTCTGGAAACACCATATATTTT
>TRBJ1-1|NA|TRBV11-2|15|NA
CASSFSTGENTEAFF
TGTGCCAGCAGCTTCTCGACAGGAGAGAACACTGAAGCTTTCTTT
>TRBJ2-3|NA|TRBV13|13|NA
CASTKGVEDTQYF
TGTGCCAGCACCAAGGGGGTGGAAGATACGCAGTATTTT
>TRBJ2-5|few|TRBV4-3|15|NA
CASSQEGQRQETQYF
TGCGCCAGCAGCCAAGAGGGGCAGAGACAAGAGACCCAGTACTTC
>TRBJ1-5|NA|TRBV15|13|NA
CATSPPGGQPQHF
TGTGCCACCAGCCCCCCCGGCGGCCAGCCCCAGCATTTT
>TRBJ2-7|once|TRBV28|15|TRBD1
CASTPVKTGAYEQYF
TGTGCCAGCACCCCAGTGAAGACAGGGGCCTACGAGCAGTACTTC
>TRBJ1-1|few|TRBV20-1|14|NA
CSATDPGGPTEAFF
TGCAGTGCTACAGACCCCGGGGGGCCCACTGAAGCTTTCTTT
>TRBJ2-2|NA|TRBV7-8|16|NA
CASSPWRTVNTGELFF
TGTGCCAGCAGCCCCTGGAGGACAGTGAACACCGGGGAGCTGTTTTTT
>TRBJ2-2|NA|TRBV20-1|12|NA
CSASPVTGELFF
TGCAGTGCTAGCCCGGTCACCGGGGAGCTGTTTTTT
>TRBJ1-2|NA|TRBV9|13|TRBD1
CASSDTGADGYTF
TGTGCCAGCAGCGATACAGGGGCGGATGGCTACACCTTC
>TRBJ2-5|NA|TRBV5-1|15|TRBD1
CASSPGQGPQETQYF
TGCGCCAGCAGCCCGGGACAGGGGCCGCAAGAGACCCAGTACTTC
>TRBJ2-5|few|TRBV29-1|12|NA
CSVVRQGETQYF
TGCAGCGTTGTACGTCAAGGGGAGACCCAGTACTTC
>TRBJ1-2|NA|TRBV10-3|12|TRBD1
CAIRGTGLGYTF
TGTGCCATCAGGGGGACAGGGTTAGGCTACACCTTC
>TRBJ2-1|NA|TRBV20-1|16|TRBD2
CNAGQAAGVSYNEQFF
TGCAATGCTGGGCAAGCAGCGGGAGTCTCTTACAATGAGCAGTTCTTC
>TRBJ2-7|NA|TRBV18|15|TRBD1
CASSPPTGGLGEQYF
TGTGCCAGCTCACCACCGACAGGGGGTTTAGGAGAGCAGTACTTC
>TRBJ2-7|few|TRBV7-2|16|TRBD2
CASSLGWTSGAYEQYF
TGTGCCAGCAGCTTAGGCTGGACTAGCGGCGCCTACGAGCAGTACTTC
>TRBJ2-2|NA|TRBV15|12|NA
CATSVETGELFF
TGTGCCACCAGCGTAGAGACCGGGGAGCTGTTTTTT
>TRBJ2-3|NA|TRBV15|16|TRBD1
CATSTRSGTGSYTQYF
TGTGCCACCAGCACCAGGAGCGGGACAGGGTCGTATACGCAGTATTTT
>TRBJ2-5|NA|TRBV29-1|17|TRBD1
CSVRTGEAGSPWGTQYF
TGCAGCGTCCGGACAGGGGAGGCCGGGAGCCCGTGGGGGACCCAGTACTTC
>TRBJ2-3|NA|TRBV9|12|NA
CASSALLGTQYF
TGTGCCAGCAGCGCCCTGCTAGGTACGCAGTATTTT